This T cell receptor beta chain was identified in a study of CD8 T cells in ankylosing spondylitis. Findings and caveats of the study: Significant enrichment of disease-linked clones was reported in matched ankylosing spondylitis synovial fluid. What seemed typical of ankylosing spondylitis blood was a TCR beta motif built from roughly eight highly homologous variants.

The junction had 6 bases not matched to a gene; V was cut back by 1 base and J by 7 bases. The CDR3 totals 15 residues. CDR1 and CDR2 from the germline V gene are SGHRS and YFSETQ. As concerns this clonotype: Its antigen is currently unknown.

Quantitative molecular-barcoded 5'-RACE generated the TCR beta libraries. TCRdb ran MiXCR on the 5' RACE reads and lists one entry per CDR3 protein. The data show about 700,000 distinct CDR3 sequences, 15% to 20% seen once. Input material: blood, either unsorted or a sorted T cell fraction (not recorded which). This chain joins TRBV5-1 and TRBJ2-1; 9 positions agree with TRBD1. This clonotype originated in a male donor with ankylosing spondylitis. The CDR3 DNA follows: TGCGCCAGCAGCTTGACAGGGGGCGCCAGGAATGAGCAGTTCTTC. Encoded protein: CASSLTGGARNEQFF.